This TCR beta chain stems from a study of CD8+CD57+ T cells in acquired aplastic anemia. The junction had 11 bases not matched to a gene; V was cut back by 8 bases and J by 7 bases. CDR3 length: 14 amino acids. From germline, CDR1 is MNHNS and CDR2 SASEGT. This clonotype came up many times. The use of genomic DNA as template underpinned the TCR beta VDJ and CDR3 profiling. TCRdb processed the reads anew with MiXCR; each CDR3 protein has one entry. The data show 95,000 to 150,000 distinct CDR3 sequences, with approximately 36% seen just once and under 3% held by the top ten. The patients chosen for sequencing had shown expansion of CD8+CD57+ cells (detected by flow cytometry).

The sequence was obtained from a human donor with aplastic anemia. The V gene is TRBV6-1, the J gene TRBJ2-1; TRBD2 agrees at 7 bases. Sequencing used sorted CD4+, CD8+, or CD8+CD57+ T cells (not recorded which) from PBMCs. CDR3 in amino acids: CASVEAGVRNEQFF. Written as DNA, the CDR3 is TGTGCCAGCGTAGAGGCGGGGGTTAGGAATGAGCAGTTCTTC.